The clone carrying this T cell receptor (beta chain) was observed at least ten times. Its antigen is still unknown. With the read ending 3 residues before the CDR3 end, the germline J gene is used to fill in that end. The sample comes from a study of T cell clonality in common variable immunodeficiency. Diagnosis required reduced IgG, IgA and/or IgM with specific antibody deficiency. CVID subjects had received replacement immunoglobulin for at least one year. TCRdb's copy holds only in-frame clones and misses some; the assay was immunoSEQ multiplex PCR. Listed for the sample are 30,000 or so clones, none seen a single time. Germline V gene lookup returns CDR1 SQVTM and CDR2 ANQGSEA. The CDR3 consists of 11 residues. Between the trimmed V and J ends, which lost 0 bases and 3 bases, there was a span of 3 bases. Notes on the study in general: In common variable immunodeficiency, TCR beta chains reportedly carried fewer deletions and N-nucleotide insertions. Patient heterogeneity in the CVID cohort limited correlations between repertoire features and clinical complications.

This receptor was obtained from a human donor with common variable immunodeficiency. J is TRBJ2-7 and V is TRBV29-1; D remains ambiguous. The sequenced material came from peripheral blood mononuclear cells. The sequenced part of the CDR3 DNA is TGCAGCGTTGAAGATCACTACGAG. Protein sequence: CSVEDHYE. In full, the CDR3 is CSVEDHYEQYF.